The entry below describes one TCR beta chain. No cognate antigen has been identified for it. Base qualities are not at hand, and no much larger clone is one base apart. For the CD8 naive samples, CD45RO-negative cells were positively selected for CCR7, yielding a CD45RA+CCR7+ population from which TemRA cells were excluded. The donors were healthy, HIV-negative adults who had no recently reported acute infections or vaccinations. All donors were Caucasian adults living in Nashville, Tennessee, USA. Blood was collected by leukapheresis, and PBMCs were isolated by Ficoll-Histopaque density gradient centrifugation and then cryopreserved in liquid nitrogen vapor phase. Purity and quantity of every magnetically sorted T cell population were checked by analytical flow cytometry. Genomic DNA was isolated from each sorted fraction and quantified by UV absorbance on a Nanodrop 2000c. Spanning cysteine to phenylalanine, the CDR3 consists of 14 amino acids. Just the 42-base CDR3 DNA is kept, in frame starting at base 1. The germline V gene supplies CDR1 ENHRY and CDR2 SYGVKD. Trimming at the junction amounts to 4 bases on V and 5 bases on J, and the germline ends lie 15 bases apart.

Using the deep immunoSEQ assay, multiplex PCR amplified TCR CDR3 regions from genomic DNA. Extracted genomic DNA from each cell subset was spread evenly across all wells of several immunoSEQ 96-well plates, with each plate serving as a replicate. For sorted subsets, 200 to 250 ng of genomic DNA, equivalent to 30,000 or so T cell genomes, went into each replicate PCR. Purified libraries were measured with a Qubit 3.0 fluorometer, size-checked on a Bioanalyzer 2100, and measured again with the KAPA Library Quantification kit. Every immunoSEQ 96-well plate was sequenced on a separate single-read 150-cycle Illumina NextSeq 550 flow cell. The authors processed their data as follows. Because only junctional sequences without quality scores were contained in the immunoSEQ output, filtering matching that applied to full-length reads could not be performed. Sequences were annotated with PyIR, a Python wrapper for IgBLAST v1.9, using IMGT germline references to assign V/J genes and CDR3. Any read was removed if the V/J assignment was weak (E-value above 1e-6), the CDR3 was missing, or the read contained stop codons, out-of-frame junctions, or ambiguous translated residues. V3J clonotypes were defined by identical inferred V gene, J gene, and CDR3 amino acid sequence. Percentage overlap between repertoires was calculated by dividing the number of shared unique clonotypes by the size of the smaller repertoire. Richness of each repertoire was evaluated using RTK rarefaction, the Chao1 estimator, and Recon v2.1 estimates of unobserved clonotypes. Generation probabilities were computed with OLGA for all TCRbeta clonotypes obtained by the gDNA method from a handful of donors. In TCRdb, the immuneACCESS table is reduced to in-frame sequences with V and J assigned. These tables do not hold every clone; where another copy was compared, an unresolved V gene accounts for under half, and the others remain unexplained. From that table come the V and J calls and clone size; the DNA was used to work out D and trimming. Present in this sample are roughly 2,000,000 clones, about 94% of which were seen just once. The biggest ten clones account for more than 0.9% of the sample.

The sample originates from a study of shared clonotypes between healthy human individuals (dated by TCRdb to the early 2020s). In the study overall: A couple of women and a few men aged 18 to 49 years were included in the cohort. Per donor, leukapheresis produced somewhere between about 0.9 and 9 billion PBMCs. Libraries were prepared and TCR repertoires were sequenced by different laboratories using diverse techniques, in order to increase sequencing depth and limit assay-specific biases. For each donor, CD4 naive and CD4 memory were each given three plates, CD8 naive was given two plates, and CD8 memory was given one plate. Blood TCR repertoires of five healthy adults were deeply sequenced to estimate repertoire size and the extent of clonotype sharing between individuals.

On the study overall, not on this receptor specifically: Only blood was sampled, and tissue TCR repertoires likely differ from those in blood. Naive subsets generally had larger estimated clonotype richness than memory subsets. The genetic and exposure-history diversity represented was limited by the small number of donors. Clonotypes shared by all four sorted-subset donors showed higher generation probabilities than non-shared clonotypes. Even with the large sequencing depth, rarefaction of the sorted-subset datasets indicated that sequencing was incomplete. Based on pairwise subsampling, the degree of clonotype sharing among donors was expected to be affected by sequencing depth. Sharing across several donors was observed for about 4.8% of naive CD4, over 3% of naive CD8, 2.3% of memory CD4, and roughly 0.4% of memory CD8 clonotypes.

The sequence derives from a man aged 18-30 years in good health. The chain uses TRBV10-3 and TRBJ2-7; the D region may be TRBD1 or TRBD2, each matching 5 bases equally. Sequenced input: naive CD8+ T cells sorted from blood. Explained via the paper, the cell subset or site label denotes: CD45RA+CCR7+. The CDR3 amino acid sequence is: CAISVGPGTDEQYF. The DNA sequence is TGTGCCATCAGTGTAGGGCCGGGGACGGACGAGCAGTACTTC.